This TCR beta chain was captured by sequencing in a study of PD-L1 blockade in urothelial cancer. V was clipped by 3 bases and J by 3 bases, with 6 bases between them. This CDR3 region has 14 residues. Germline lookup yields CDR1 MGHDK and CDR2 SYGVNS. Points on this clone: The antigen is not known.

Study-wide results and limits: For durable-benefit patients, tumor-associated blood clones expanded more at 3 weeks.

Every PCR was spiked with synthetic TCR analog templates. Sequencing used immunoSEQ multiplex PCR; TCRdb keeps in-frame clones, though not all of them. This sample carries about 84,000 clones, roughly 80% of them seen once, and the ten largest clones take more than 9%. The chain joins TRBV25-1 to TRBJ2-6, with D hard to call. This clonotype was sampled from a man in his sixties or seventies with urothelial cancer. The sample here was PBMCs, taken around atezolizumab (anti-PD-L1) treatment. CDR3 coding DNA: TGTGCCAGCAGTGATAGTATTGGGGCCAACGTCCTGACTTTC. This gives the protein CASSDSIGANVLTF.